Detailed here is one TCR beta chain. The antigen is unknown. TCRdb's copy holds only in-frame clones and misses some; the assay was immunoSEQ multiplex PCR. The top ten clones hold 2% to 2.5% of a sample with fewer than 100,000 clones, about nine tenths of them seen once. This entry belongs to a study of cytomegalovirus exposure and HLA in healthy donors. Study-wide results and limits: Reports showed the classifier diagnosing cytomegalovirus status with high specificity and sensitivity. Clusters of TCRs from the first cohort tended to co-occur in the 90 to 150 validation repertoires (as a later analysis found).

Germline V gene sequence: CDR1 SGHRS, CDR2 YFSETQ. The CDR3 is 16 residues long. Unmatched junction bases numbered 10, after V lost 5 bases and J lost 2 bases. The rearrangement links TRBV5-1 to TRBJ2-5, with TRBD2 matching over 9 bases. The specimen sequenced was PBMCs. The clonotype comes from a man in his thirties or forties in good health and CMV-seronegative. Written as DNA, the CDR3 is TGCGCCAGCAGAGGACCTTCAGCGGGAGGTCAAGAGACCCAGTACTTC. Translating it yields CASRGPSAGGQETQYF. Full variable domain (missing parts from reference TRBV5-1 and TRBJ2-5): KAGVTQTPRYLIKTRGQQVTLSCSPISGHRSVSWYQQTPGQGLQFLFEYFSETQRNKGNFPGRFSGRQFSNSRSEMNVSTLELGDSALYLCASRGPSAGGQETQYFGPGTRLLVL.